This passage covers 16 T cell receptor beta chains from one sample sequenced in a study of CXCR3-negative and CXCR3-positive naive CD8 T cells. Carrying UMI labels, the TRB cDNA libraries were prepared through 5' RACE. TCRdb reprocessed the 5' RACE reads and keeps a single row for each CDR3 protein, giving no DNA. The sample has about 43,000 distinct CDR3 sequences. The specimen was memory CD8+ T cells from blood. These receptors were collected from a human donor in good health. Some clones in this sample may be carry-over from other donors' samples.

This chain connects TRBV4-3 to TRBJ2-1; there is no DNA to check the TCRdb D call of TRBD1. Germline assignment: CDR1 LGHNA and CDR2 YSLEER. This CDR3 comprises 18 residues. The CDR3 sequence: CASSQDRDTGGNNNEQFF.

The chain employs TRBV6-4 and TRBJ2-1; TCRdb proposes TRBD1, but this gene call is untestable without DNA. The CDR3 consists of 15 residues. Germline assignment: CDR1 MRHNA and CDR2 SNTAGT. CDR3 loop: CASSDRAGDYNEQFF.

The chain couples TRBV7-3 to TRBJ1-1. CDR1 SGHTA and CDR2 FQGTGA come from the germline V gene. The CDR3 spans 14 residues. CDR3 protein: CASSLTTGGTEAFF.

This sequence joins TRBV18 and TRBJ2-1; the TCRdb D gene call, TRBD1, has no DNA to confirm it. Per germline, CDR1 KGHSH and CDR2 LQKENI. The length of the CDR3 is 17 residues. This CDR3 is CASSPPLPGQGFNEQFF.

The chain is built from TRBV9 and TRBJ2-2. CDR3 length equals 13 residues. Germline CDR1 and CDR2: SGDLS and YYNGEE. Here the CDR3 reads CASSVKSTGELFF.

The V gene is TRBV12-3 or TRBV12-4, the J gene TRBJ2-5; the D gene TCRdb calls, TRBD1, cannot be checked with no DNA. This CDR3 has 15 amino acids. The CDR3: CASTQGTGTAETQYF.

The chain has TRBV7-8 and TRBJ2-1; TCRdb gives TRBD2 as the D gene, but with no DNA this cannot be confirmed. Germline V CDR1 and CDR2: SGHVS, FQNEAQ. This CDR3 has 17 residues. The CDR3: CASSLGASGDSYNEQFF.

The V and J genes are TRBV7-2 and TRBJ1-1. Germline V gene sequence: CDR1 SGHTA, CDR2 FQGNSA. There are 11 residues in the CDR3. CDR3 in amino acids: CASSLGWEAFF.

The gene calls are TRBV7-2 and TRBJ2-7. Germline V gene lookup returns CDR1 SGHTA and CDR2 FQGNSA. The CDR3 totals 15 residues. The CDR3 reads CASSLLWVSSYEQYF.

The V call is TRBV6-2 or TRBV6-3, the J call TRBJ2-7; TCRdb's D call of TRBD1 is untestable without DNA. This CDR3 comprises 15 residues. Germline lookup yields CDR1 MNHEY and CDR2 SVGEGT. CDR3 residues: CASSYTGTGSSEQYF.

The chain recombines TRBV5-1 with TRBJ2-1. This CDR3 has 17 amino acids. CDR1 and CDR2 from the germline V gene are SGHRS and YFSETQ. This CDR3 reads CASSLPVVVGSYNEQFF.

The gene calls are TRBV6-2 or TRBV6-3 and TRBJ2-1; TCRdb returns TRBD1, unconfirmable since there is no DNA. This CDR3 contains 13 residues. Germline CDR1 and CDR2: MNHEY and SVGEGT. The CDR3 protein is CASGHEDYNEQFF.

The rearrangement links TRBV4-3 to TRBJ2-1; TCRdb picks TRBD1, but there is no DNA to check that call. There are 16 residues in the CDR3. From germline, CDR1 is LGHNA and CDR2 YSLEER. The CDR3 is CASSQDPRGDYNEQFF.

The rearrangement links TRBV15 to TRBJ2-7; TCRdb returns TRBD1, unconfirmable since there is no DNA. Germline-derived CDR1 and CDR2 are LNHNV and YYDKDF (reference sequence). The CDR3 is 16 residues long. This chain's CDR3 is CATSREVGKTDYEQYF.

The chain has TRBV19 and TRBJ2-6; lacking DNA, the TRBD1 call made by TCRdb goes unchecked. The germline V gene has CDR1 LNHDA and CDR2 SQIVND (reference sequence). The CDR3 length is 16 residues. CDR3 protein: CASSEGASTGANVLTF.

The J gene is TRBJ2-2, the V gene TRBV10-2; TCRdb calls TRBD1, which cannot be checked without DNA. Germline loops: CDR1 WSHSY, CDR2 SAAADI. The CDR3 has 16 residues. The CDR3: CASRTPRTQNTGELFF.